The 29 T cell receptor beta chains reported below all come from one sample, sequenced in a study of T cells in Graves' hyperthyroidism and ophthalmopathy. Regions amplified from RNA transcripts were the TCR beta CDR3 regions. In the first-round RT-PCR of the TCR CDR3, the HTBI primer set was used. TCRdb re-called the multiplex PCR reads through MiXCR, storing one row per CDR3 protein. The table has more than 550,000 distinct CDR3 sequences, approximately 15% seen once; the top ten hold roughly a sixth. Material: blood. The receptors come from a man in his fifties or sixties with Graves' hyperthyroidism.

This clonotype was detected a few times. The chain employs TRBV30 and TRBJ2-7; D is perhaps TRBD1 or TRBD2 (6 bases each). Looked up from germline, CDR1 is GTSNPN and CDR2 is SVGIG (reference sequence). V lost 2 bases and J 2 bases, leaving 13 bases between the germline ends. The CDR3 loop spans 14 amino acids. The DNA of the CDR3 is TGTGCCTGGAGTTGGGGGGCTGACCCCTACGAGCAGTACTTC. This encodes CAWSWGADPYEQYF.

This clonotype was detected only a few times. The chain links TRBV5-1 to TRBJ2-3; TRBD2 aligns across 10 bases. This CDR3 spans 16 amino acids. V gave up 6 bases and J gave up 5 bases; unmatched junction bases: 12. The germline V gene encodes CDR1 SGHRS and CDR2 YFSETQ. The CDR3 is CASKRITSGKVDTQYF. CDR3 coding DNA: TGCGCCAGCAAAAGGATTACTAGCGGGAAGGTAGATACGCAGTATTTT.

V and J are TRBV24-1 and TRBJ2-5, with no clear D. The CDR3 has 14 amino acids. Looked up from germline, CDR1 is KGHDR and CDR2 is SFDVKD. Trimming stripped 6 bases from V and 4 bases from J, with 14 bases between. CDR3 residues: CATSSPERIETQYF. CDR3 coding DNA: TGTGCCACCAGTAGCCCAGAAAGGATAGAGACCCAGTACTTC.

This chain connects TRBV6-2 or TRBV6-3 to TRBJ2-7, with 8 bases fitting TRBD1. V was pared by 6 bases and J by 6 bases, with 13 bases of the junction left unmatched. The germline gives CDR1 MNHEY, CDR2 SVGEGT. The CDR3 is 15 amino acids. CDR3 loop: CASSAPETGVSEQYF. CDR3 coding DNA: TGTGCCAGCAGCGCCCCGGAGACAGGGGTCTCCGAGCAGTACTTC.

This clonotype was picked up many times. The chain is built from TRBV15 and TRBJ1-2, with 8 bases lining up with TRBD1. Germline CDR1 and CDR2: LNHNV and YYDKDF (reference sequence). The CDR3 totals 14 residues. The V gene end was trimmed by 3 bases and the J gene end by 3 bases; junction bases not matched to a gene: 3. CDR3: CATSRDREYYGYTF. Here the CDR3 DNA reads TGTGCCACCAGCAGGGACAGGGAATACTATGGCTACACCTTC.

This clonotype came up a few times. V gene TRBV11-2 combines with J gene TRBJ2-7, with 8 bases identical to TRBD2. Germline lookup yields CDR1 SGHAT and CDR2 FQNNGV. Germline trimming cut 1 base from V and 4 bases from J; bases unmatched to any gene: 3. The CDR3 is 14 residues long. The CDR3 bases are TGTGCCAGCAGCTTAGTTGCTAGCGGGTACGAGCAGTACTTC. Translating it yields CASSLVASGYEQYF.

The chain uses TRBV28 and TRBJ1-2, with no clear D. CDR1 and CDR2 from the germline V gene are MDHEN and SYDVKM. The CDR3 is 13 amino acids. V was pared by 4 bases and J by 6 bases, with 12 bases between. The CDR3 DNA follows: TGTGCCAGCAGTTCCGCCCCCCGAGATGGCTACACCTTC. Translation gives CASSSAPRDGYTF.

V gene TRBV6-4 combines with J gene TRBJ1-1; no clear D gene. The CDR3 consists of 13 residues. V shed 3 bases and J shed 4 bases, with 9 bases lying between them. Germline V gives CDR1 MRHNA, CDR2 SNTAGT. In nucleotides, the CDR3 is TGTGCCAGCAGTGATTCCCGGGGCACTGAAGCTTTCTTT. It codes for CASSDSRGTEAFF.

The table lists this clonotype with a few counts. The genes are TRBV14 and TRBJ1-6, with no clear D. The CDR3 runs to 13 residues. Trimming stripped 0 bases from V and 6 bases from J, with 3 bases between. Germline V gene lookup returns CDR1 SGHDN and CDR2 FVKESK. The CDR3 loop reads CASSQDVNSPLHF. The CDR3, as DNA: TGTGCCAGCAGCCAAGACGTTAATTCACCCCTCCACTTT.

There are many counts of this clonotype. The J gene is TRBJ1-2, the V gene TRBV7-9; 7 positions agree with TRBD1. There are 16 residues in the CDR3. The V segment lost 1 base and the J segment 7 bases; nucleotides outside the gene matches: 12. CDR1 and CDR2 (germline): SEHNR, FQNEAQ (reference sequence). DNA for the CDR3: TGTGCCAGCAGCTTAGATAGGGGGCAGTATTCGAGTGGCTACACCTTC. The encoded protein is CASSLDRGQYSSGYTF. The whole variable domain, remainder taken from reference TRBV7-9 and TRBJ1-2, is DTGVSQNPRHKITKRGQNVTFRCDPISEHNRLYWYRQTLGQGPEFLTYFQNEAQLEKSRLLSDRFSAERPKGSFSTLEIQRTEQGDSAMYLCASSLDRGQYSSGYTFGSGTRLTVV.

The rearrangement uses TRBV28 and TRBJ2-7; 8 bases align to TRBD2. Unmatched junction bases numbered 14, after V lost 7 bases and J lost 9 bases. Germline lookup yields CDR1 MDHEN and CDR2 SYDVKM. CDR3 length: 14 residues. The CDR3 coding sequence is TGTGCCAGCACCTTTAGCGGGACCGCCCGGCGGCAGTACTTC. Translated: CASTFSGTARRQYF.

This chain connects TRBV6-1 to TRBJ2-3; 13 bases are shared with TRBD2. Per germline, CDR1 MNHNS and CDR2 SASEGT. The CDR3 length is 15 residues. V lost 6 bases to trimming and J lost 4 bases; unmatched junction nucleotides: 4. The CDR3 DNA is TGTGCCAGCAGGCCGACTAGCGGGAGGTCAGATACGCAGTATTTT. Protein product: CASRPTSGRSDTQYF.

A single count supports this clonotype. This chain links TRBV27 with TRBJ2-1, with TRBD1 matching over 11 bases. Germline V gives CDR1 MNHEY, CDR2 SMNVEV (reference sequence). The CDR3 consists of 16 residues. V shed 3 bases and J 2 bases; nucleotides not matched to a gene: 3. The CDR3 coding sequence is TGTGCCAGCAGTTTCCTGGGACAGGGGGCCTACAATGAGCAGTTCTTC. Translation: CASSFLGQGAYNEQFF.

The V and J genes are TRBV7-2 and TRBJ1-2; TRBD1 agrees at 9 bases. The CDR3 is 15 residues long. The V segment lost 5 bases and the J segment 6 bases; nucleotides outside the gene matches: 10. CDR1 and CDR2 from the germline V gene are SGHTA and FQGNSA. CDR3 region: CASSEQGARIDGYTF. DNA of the CDR3: TGTGCCAGCAGCGAACAGGGGGCGCGGATTGATGGCTACACCTTC.

This clonotype has a count of ten or more. J is TRBJ2-1 and V is TRBV29-1; unclear D gene. The CDR3 spans 10 residues. The germline CDR1 and CDR2 sequences are SQVTM and ANQGSEA. Trimming removed 5 bases from V and 10 bases from J, with 9 bases in between. The CDR3 DNA reads TGCAGCGTTAGGGTCCGCGAGCAGTTCTTC. This translates into CSVRVREQFF.

Ten or more counts support this clonotype. The J gene is TRBJ2-7, the V gene TRBV29-1; D possibly corresponds to TRBD1 (5 bases). V lost 6 bases and J lost 4, with 22 bases in between. The CDR3 length is 15 residues. CDR1 and CDR2 (germline): SQVTM, ANQGSEA. The CDR3 nucleotides read TGCAGCGTGAAACAACAGGTGAAGAGTCTATACGAGCAGTACTTC. This sequence encodes CSVKQQVKSLYEQYF.

This clonotype was counted many times. The chain couples TRBV11-2 to TRBJ2-1; possibly TRBD1 or TRBD2 for D (5 bases each). Trimming cost V 1 base and J 7 bases, with 14 bases left between them. Germline V gives CDR1 SGHAT, CDR2 FQNNGV. This CDR3 contains 15 residues. Here the CDR3 reads CASSLVAGAGNEQFF. The CDR3, as DNA: TGTGCCAGCAGCTTAGTAGCCGGGGCAGGAAATGAGCAGTTCTTC.

This clonotype appeared a few times. The J gene is TRBJ2-7, the V gene TRBV4-3; a weak D match, TRBD2 (6 bases). CDR3 size: 13 residues. CDR1 is LGHNA and CDR2 is YSLEER in the germline V gene. Trimming took 0 bases from V and 6 from J, leaving 9 bases between them. DNA of the CDR3: TGCGCCAGCAGCCAAGACGGCGGGACCGAGCAGTACTTC. As protein: CASSQDGGTEQYF.

This clonotype was counted only a few times. The chain joins TRBV4-1 to TRBJ2-7, with 8 bases that match TRBD2. Trimming took 4 bases from V and 4 from J; bases not matched to a gene: 12. The CDR3 totals 16 residues. Germline-derived CDR1 and CDR2 are MGHRA and YSYEKL. The CDR3 loop is CASSPAPGLETYEQYF. Written as DNA, the CDR3 is TGCGCCAGCAGCCCCGCCCCGGGACTAGAAACTTACGAGCAGTACTTC.

The sample holds many counts of this clonotype. This chain uses TRBV7-9 with TRBJ2-3; 8 nucleotides agree with TRBD2. J gave up 2 bases and V 4 bases, and 8 bases lay outside the gene matches. Germline V gene sequence: CDR1 SEHNR, CDR2 FQNEAQ (reference sequence). The CDR3 length is 16 residues. In DNA form, the CDR3 reads TGTGCCAGCAGCTGCCCGACTAGCGACAACACAGATACGCAGTATTTT. Protein: CASSCPTSDNTDTQYF. Supplemented by reference TRBV7-9 and TRBJ2-3, the full variable domain reads DTGVSQNPRHKITKRGQNVTFRCDPISEHNRLYWYRQTLGQGPEFLTYFQNEAQLEKSRLLSDRFSAERPKGSFSTLEIQRTEQGDSAMYLCASSCPTSDNTDTQYFGPGTRLTVL.

This clonotype turned up a few times. The V gene is TRBV18, the J gene TRBJ1-1, with D uncertain. Germline values: CDR1 KGHSH, CDR2 LQKENI. V lost 2 bases and J lost 5, with 9 bases in between. This CDR3 is 13 amino acids long. The CDR3 here is CASSPRLETEAFF. The DNA of the CDR3 is TGTGCCAGCTCACCAAGACTCGAGACTGAAGCTTTCTTT.

This clonotype was observed a handful of times. The chain carries TRBV27 and TRBJ2-3, with D tentatively TRBD2 (6 bases). Deletions cut 2 bases from V and 2 bases from J, with 14 bases between. Germline CDR1 MNHEY, CDR2 SMNVEV (reference sequence). This CDR3 region has 16 residues. CDR3 residues: CASSLVGSGPTDTQYF. As DNA, the CDR3 is TGTGCCAGCAGTTTAGTCGGTAGCGGACCCACAGATACGCAGTATTTT.

This clonotype was counted between two and nine times. This rearrangement joins TRBV13 to TRBJ1-2, with D perhaps TRBD1 (6 bases). The CDR3 runs to 15 residues. The germline gives CDR1 PRHDT, CDR2 FYEKMQ (reference sequence). V was trimmed by 6 bases and J by 3 bases, leaving 17 bases between them. The CDR3 reads CASSPSIPGDYGYTF. The CDR3 DNA reads as TGTGCCAGCAGTCCATCTATCCCAGGGGACTATGGCTACACCTTC.

This clonotype appeared many times. V gene TRBV19 combines with J gene TRBJ2-3; 14 bases line up with TRBD2. The CDR3 consists of 15 residues. Per germline, CDR1 LNHDA and CDR2 SQIVND (reference sequence). Trimming took 6 bases from V and 4 from J; bases not matched to a gene: 3. CDR3 DNA: TGTGCCAGTAGCCCGACTAGCGGGAGGGCAGATACGCAGTATTTT. It specifies CASSPTSGRADTQYF.

This clonotype appeared a few times. The chain carries TRBV12-3 or TRBV12-4 and TRBJ2-3; possibly TRBD2 for D (5 bases). The CDR3 loop spans 11 amino acids. V was clipped by 4 bases and J by 11 bases, with 10 bases between them. CDR3 coding DNA: TGTGCCAGCAGTTCGGGGTGGTGGCAGTATTTT. This codes for CASSSGWWQYF.

This clonotype was counted ten times or more. This sequence joins TRBV29-1 and TRBJ1-1; a weak D match, TRBD1 (6 bases). The CDR3 has 17 amino acids. The V gene's germline CDR1 is SQVTM and CDR2 ANQGSEA. The germline V and J ends were trimmed by 0 bases and 1 base, with 18 bases remaining between them. CDR3 coding DNA: TGCAGCGTTGAAGATGAGGGGGGCTTTTGGAGGAACACTGAAGCTTTCTTT. Translation gives CSVEDEGGFWRNTEAFF. Together with reference TRBV29-1 and TRBJ1-1, the CDR3 gives the full variable domain: SAVISQKPSRDICQRGTSLTIQCQVDSQVTMMFWYRQQPGQSLTLIATANQGSEATYESGFVIDKFPISRPNLTFSTLTVSNMSPEDSSIYLCSVEDEGGFWRNTEAFFGQGTRLTVV.

The gene calls are TRBV2 and TRBJ1-6, with D possibly matching TRBD1 (5 bases). V gave up 2 bases and J gave up 4 bases, with 15 bases separating them. Germline lookup yields CDR1 SNHLY and CDR2 FYNNEI. This CDR3 has 17 amino acids. The CDR3 region has the DNA TGTGCCAGCAGTGAACGAGGGGCGCGGGTTTATAATTCACCCCTCCACTTT. Translated: CASSERGARVYNSPLHF.

This clonotype was found many times. The chain couples TRBV29-1 to TRBJ2-5, with TRBD1 identical over 7 bases. Germline-derived CDR1 and CDR2 are SQVTM and ANQGSEA. The J segment lost 4 bases and the V segment lost 6 bases, leaving 8 bases of the junction unmatched. This CDR3 is 13 amino acids long. DNA for the CDR3: TGCAGCGTCGACGGGACAGTCGGAGAGACCCAGTACTTC. Translation gives CSVDGTVGETQYF.

This clonotype was observed a few times. Being one base from a much bigger clone, this may be a read error. The rearrangement links TRBV11-3 to TRBJ1-2; D not certain. The germline gives CDR1 SGHNT, CDR2 YENEEA. The CDR3 is 14 amino acids. CDR3 DNA sequence: TGTGTCAGCAGCTTATATACGCGTCTTTACGGCTACACCTTC. Protein: CVSSLYTRLYGYTF.